This T cell receptor (beta chain) was identified in a study of beta chain features in type 1 diabetes. The overall study: On cell yields, gender and age, patients and healthy donors were similar. All of the samples together had 85 million to 140 million sorted cells examined.

Whole-study findings and limits: Reads derived from cDNA could over-represent cells showing high TCR expression.

The germline V gene has CDR1 GTSNPN and CDR2 SVGIG (reference sequence). CDR3 length: 14 amino acids. Investigators reverse transcribed all isolated RNA, so they sequenced expressed TCRB transcripts. TCRdb's table, derived via immunoSEQ multiplex PCR, lists solely in-frame clones and lacks some. This table has 350,000 to 450,000 clones, approximately 15% appearing once. This clone has a handful of counts. Antigen specificity is unknown. The germline gene is not matched at one end of the junction; a read error may be the cause. This chain connects TRBV30 to TRBJ1-5; D remains ambiguous. Sequencing was carried out using naive CD4+ T cells from blood. The clonotype originates from a man aged 25 to 40 in good health. CDR3 sequence: CAWSVRISDQPQHF. The CDR3 nucleotides read TGTGCCTGGAGTGTCCGGATTAGCGATCAGCCCCAGCATTTT.